The 10 T cell receptor beta chains below all came from one sample that was sequenced in a study of T cell repertoires in cytomegalovirus infection (dated by TCRdb to 2018 to 2020). These reads were obtained on an Illumina HiSeq 1500. TCRdb handled the public reads itself, with Q25 trimming in fastp and clone calling in MiXCR, and kept productive beta chains. Entries are consolidated by CDR3 protein sequence, retaining the most common genes and DNA. For this sample there are approximately 100,000 distinct CDR3 sequences; around a quarter appear just once. The ten largest account for about two fifths of the sample. Sequencing was performed on CD8+ T cells from PBMCs. The source of these receptors is a human donor in good health (CMV status not recorded). Some clones in this sample may be carry-over from other donors' samples.

This clonotype occurred many times. CDR3 bases: TGTGCCAGCAGACGGCAGGGGGGTACAGATACGCAGTATTTT. It encodes CASRRQGGTDTQYF. This rearrangement joins TRBV7-9 to TRBJ2-3, with D possibly TRBD1 on 7 matching bases. The CDR3 is 14 amino acids. V shed 6 bases and J shed 3 bases, with 13 bases lying between them. In germline, CDR1 is SEHNR, CDR2 FQNEAQ (reference sequence). Full variable domain (rest looked up from reference TRBV7-9 and TRBJ2-3): DTGVSQNPRHKITKRGQNVTFRCDPISEHNRLYWYRQTLGQGPEFLTYFQNEAQLEKSRLLSDRFSAERPKGSFSTLEIQRTEQGDSAMYLCASRRQGGTDTQYFGPGTRLTVL.

This clonotype was seen a few times. The chain has TRBV6-1 and TRBJ2-5; 8 positions agree with TRBD1. Germline CDR1 and CDR2: MNHNS and SASEGT. This CDR3 is 15 amino acids long. V was clipped by 7 bases and J by 5 bases; unmatched bases: 12. CDR3 nucleotide sequence: TGTGCCAGCAATCCACAGACAGGGGCGGAGGAGACCCAGTACTTC. Encoded protein: CASNPQTGAEETQYF.

This chain links TRBV27 with TRBJ1-5; D remains ambiguous. Deletions cut 10 bases from V and 6 bases from J, with 16 bases between. This CDR3 comprises 13 residues. Germline CDR1 and CDR2: MNHEY and SMNVEV (reference sequence). The CDR3 here is CATQVSGGQPQHF. The CDR3 coding sequence is TGTGCCACCCAAGTATCGGGAGGTCAGCCCCAGCATTTT.

This clonotype has at least ten counts. The V gene is TRBV11-2, the J gene TRBJ1-1; D remains unclear. This CDR3 region has 17 residues. Germline V gene data show CDR1 as SGHAT and CDR2 as FQNNGV. V was shortened by 0 bases and J by 0 bases, with 14 bases between the two germline ends. The CDR3 nucleotides read TGTGCCAGCAGCTTAGATGGTACAGCGAGCGTGAACACTGAAGCTTTCTTT. Its translation is CASSLDGTASVNTEAFF.

CDR3 region: CASSPGWTSGDYNEQFF. The CDR3, as DNA: TGTGCCAGCTCACCAGGCTGGACTAGCGGCGACTACAATGAGCAGTTCTTC. The chain is built from TRBV18 and TRBJ2-1; TRBD2 agrees at 10 bases. CDR3 length: 17 amino acids. Germline CDR1 and CDR2: KGHSH and LQKENI. Trimming cost V 2 bases and J 3 bases; bases outside gene matches: 7. Looking up the rest from reference TRBV18 and TRBJ2-1 gives the full variable domain: NAGVMQNPRHLVRRRGQEARLRCSPMKGHSHVYWYRQLPEEGLKFMVYLQKENIIDESGMPKERFSAEFPKEGPSILRIQQVVRGDSAAYFCASSPGWTSGDYNEQFFGPGTRLTVL.

The chain recombines TRBV6-2 or TRBV6-3 with TRBJ2-4, with D possibly matching TRBD2 (6 bases). The V gene's germline CDR1 is MNHEY and CDR2 SVGEGT. Trimming cost V 2 bases and J 0 bases, with 14 bases left between them. This CDR3 is 17 amino acids long. For the CDR3, the DNA is TGTGCCAGCAGTTACGGTCAGCGGGCCCTAGCCAAAAACATTCAGTACTTC. It is translated as CASSYGQRALAKNIQYF.

V gene TRBV7-8 combines with J gene TRBJ2-3; 8 positions agree with TRBD2. Germline V gene sequence: CDR1 SGHVS, CDR2 FQNEAQ. The V segment lost 5 bases and the J segment 0 bases; nucleotides outside the gene matches: 4. CDR3 length: 15 residues. The DNA of the CDR3 is TGTGCCAGCAGCCTCGAGCGGGGGAGCACAGATACGCAGTATTTT. It encodes CASSLERGSTDTQYF.

The chain couples TRBV28 to TRBJ1-1; a weak D match, TRBD1 (6 bases). The CDR3 covers 15 residues. V was shortened by 3 bases and J by 8 bases, with 19 bases between the two germline ends. Germline CDR1 and CDR2: MDHEN and SYDVKM. The CDR3 bases are TGTGCCAGCAGTTTCCTAAACAGGGCCCTTCAGGAAGCTTTCTTT. Amino acids: CASSFLNRALQEAFF.

This clonotype has only a few counts. The chain carries TRBV7-6 and TRBJ2-7, with a possible D match to TRBD1 (5 bases). Germline CDR1 is SGHVS and CDR2 is FNYEAQ. CDR3 size: 11 residues. The V gene lost 5 bases and the J gene lost 7 bases, with 9 bases spanning the gap. The CDR3 DNA reads as TGTGCCAGCAGCAATAGGGGTGAGCAGTACTTC. The encoded protein is CASSNRGEQYF.

This clonotype was recorded a few times. The V gene is TRBV11-2, the J gene TRBJ1-1; D might be TRBD1 (5 bases). V was clipped by 1 base and J by 5 bases, with 14 bases between them. Germline CDR1 is SGHAT and CDR2 is FQNNGV. There are 15 residues in the CDR3. The CDR3 loop reads CASSLAGTGLTEAFF. For the CDR3, the DNA is TGTGCCAGCAGCTTAGCGGGGACCGGGTTGACTGAAGCTTTCTTT. Variable domain in full (rest from reference TRBV11-2 and TRBJ1-1): EAGVAQSPRYKIIEKRQSVAFWCNPISGHATLYWYQQILGQGPKLLIQFQNNGVVDDSQLPKDRFSAERLKGVDSTLKIQPAKLEDSAVYLCASSLAGTGLTEAFFGQGTRLTVV.